What follows are 27 T cell receptor beta chains derived from one specimen sequenced in a study of blood T cell repertoires in COVID-19. Measured with immunoSEQ multiplex PCR; TCRdb has only the in-frame clones, and not every one. The sample lists 130,000 to 150,000 clones; approximately 89% were seen once. Sequenced sample: peripheral blood. The receptors come from a woman aged 45-60 years with acute or convalescent COVID-19.

The chain employs TRBV7-9 and TRBJ1-1; D remains ambiguous. Germline V gene lookup returns CDR1 SEHNR and CDR2 FQNEAQ (reference sequence). The CDR3 covers 18 residues. The V gene lost 4 bases and the J gene lost 0 bases, with 21 bases spanning the gap. The CDR3 region is CASSSPVRNYLMNTEAFF. CDR3 DNA: TGTGCCAGCAGCTCCCCCGTTAGGAACTATTTGATGAACACTGAAGCTTTCTTT.

This sequence joins TRBV12-3 or TRBV12-4 and TRBJ1-1; 7 bases match TRBD1. Trimming cost V 7 bases and J 6 bases; bases outside gene matches: 8. This CDR3 has 13 amino acids. The CDR3 coding sequence is TGTGCCAGCAACCGACAGGGTGGCGCTGAAGCTTTCTTT. This sequence encodes CASNRQGGAEAFF.

V and J are TRBV5-8 and TRBJ2-7; the match to TRBD1 covers 8 bases. The CDR3 totals 16 residues. Germline V gene lookup returns CDR1 SGHTS and CDR2 YDEGEE. The trim removed 4 bases at V and 5 bases at J, leaving 14 bases unmatched. The CDR3, as DNA: TGTGCCAGCAGCACACGATCGGACAGGGCTCGCCACGAGCAGTACTTC. Its protein is CASSTRSDRARHEQYF. Supplemented by reference TRBV5-8 and TRBJ2-7, the full variable domain reads EAGVTQSPTHLIKTRGQQATLRCSPISGHTSVYWYQQALGLGLQFLLWYDEGEERNRGNFPPRFSGRQFPNYSSELNVNALELEDSALYLCASSTRSDRARHEQYFGPGTRLTVT.

The chain uses TRBV14 and TRBJ1-1; D is uncertain. The CDR3 has 13 residues. Germline V CDR1 and CDR2: SGHDN, FVKESK. Between the trimmed V and J ends, which lost 4 bases and 1 base, there was a span of 7 bases. This chain's CDR3 is CASSLLWNTEAFF. As DNA, the CDR3 is TGTGCCAGCAGCCTTCTATGGAACACTGAAGCTTTCTTT.

This clone has only a few counts. The V call is TRBV6-5, the J call TRBJ1-5; D may be TRBD1 (5 bases). The V end was cut by 2 bases, the J end by 4 bases, with 6 bases between. CDR1 MNHEY and CDR2 SVGAGI come from the germline V gene. The CDR3 runs 13 residues. CDR3: CASSYDSNQPQHF. CDR3 nucleotides: TGTGCCAGCAGTTACGACAGTAATCAGCCCCAGCATTTT.

V gene TRBV7-9 combines with J gene TRBJ2-3, with 9 nucleotides matching TRBD1. The trim removed 5 bases at V and 3 bases at J, leaving 6 bases unmatched. The CDR3 totals 15 residues. CDR1 SEHNR and CDR2 FQNEAQ come from the germline V gene (reference sequence). Here the CDR3 reads CASSPLQGATDTQYF. Here the CDR3 DNA reads TGTGCCAGCAGCCCTCTACAGGGGGCAACAGATACGCAGTATTTT.

This clone was observed a few times. This chain joins TRBV11-2 and TRBJ2-1, with TRBD2 matching over 10 bases. Trimming removed 5 bases from V and 8 bases from J; junction bases left unmatched: 9. CDR1 SGHAT and CDR2 FQNNGV come from the germline V gene. This CDR3 contains 15 residues. CDR3 coding DNA: TGTGCCAGCAGCCCAGACGGCCTAGCGGGAGATGAGCAGTTCTTC. Its translation: CASSPDGLAGDEQFF.

The gene calls are TRBV20-1 and TRBJ2-4; unclear D gene. The CDR3 extends over 13 amino acids. V was clipped by 4 bases and J by 1 base, with 8 bases between them. Germline V gives CDR1 DFQATT, CDR2 SNEGSKA (reference sequence). The CDR3 protein is CSANDLAKNIQYF. In nucleotides, the CDR3 is TGCAGTGCTAATGATCTGGCCAAAAACATTCAGTACTTC.

This clone was picked up one time. The rearrangement joins TRBV7-3 to TRBJ1-1; the match to TRBD1 covers 8 bases. CDR1 SGHTA and CDR2 FQGTGA come from the germline V gene. CDR3 size: 13 residues. V dropped 4 bases and J dropped 7; count of bases not matched to a gene: 5. This CDR3 is CASSSGTGREAFF. CDR3 nucleotide sequence: TGTGCCAGCAGCTCTGGGACAGGCCGTGAAGCTTTCTTT.

The chain links TRBV18 to TRBJ2-7; TRBD2 matches at 11 bases. V shed 3 bases and J 2 bases; nucleotides not matched to a gene: 3. CDR1 KGHSH and CDR2 LQKENI come from the germline V gene. CDR3 length: 15 residues. The CDR3 reads CASSPELAGAYEQYF. The CDR3 region has the DNA TGTGCCAGCTCACCCGAACTAGCGGGGGCCTACGAGCAGTACTTC.

The V gene is TRBV28, the J gene TRBJ2-7; a weak D match, TRBD2 (6 bases). This CDR3 contains 16 residues. Germline-derived CDR1 and CDR2 are MDHEN and SYDVKM. V shed 7 bases and J shed 0 bases, with 19 bases lying between them. The CDR3 loop reads CASISGGTFSSYEQYF. In nucleotides, the CDR3 is TGTGCCAGCATATCCGGCGGGACGTTTAGCTCCTACGAGCAGTACTTC.

This chain uses TRBV5-1 with TRBJ2-5, with D perhaps matching TRBD2 (6 bases). Germline V gene sequence: CDR1 SGHRS, CDR2 YFSETQ. V was trimmed by 9 bases and J by 2 bases, leaving 20 bases between them. This CDR3 has 15 residues. CDR3 DNA: TGCGCCATCCCAACGGGGGACTTGGGGCAAGAGACCCAGTACTTC. Residues: CAIPTGDLGQETQYF. The full variable domain, completed using reference TRBV5-1 and TRBJ2-5, is KAGVTQTPRYLIKTRGQQVTLSCSPISGHRSVSWYQQTPGQGLQFLFEYFSETQRNKGNFPGRFSGRQFSNSRSEMNVSTLELGDSALYLCAIPTGDLGQETQYFGPGTRLLVL.

This clone occurred once. The J gene is TRBJ1-3, the V gene TRBV27, with D perhaps TRBD1 (5 bases). Germline V gene sequence: CDR1 MNHEY, CDR2 SMNVEV (reference sequence). The CDR3 covers 15 residues. The ends were cut back, 2 bases at V and 2 bases at J, with 10 bases in the middle. The CDR3 nucleotides are TGTGCCAGCAGTTTAAGGGGCGCCGCTGGAAACACCATATATTTT. It is translated as CASSLRGAAGNTIYF.

V usage is TRBV27 and J usage is TRBJ1-5; TRBD1 matches 8 bases. This CDR3 is 17 amino acids long. J was trimmed by 2 bases and V by 4 bases; bases with no gene match: 10. Germline V gene lookup returns CDR1 MNHEY and CDR2 SMNVEV (reference sequence). DNA of the CDR3: TGTGCCAGCAGTTCGACAGGGGACGGGTCTGGCAATCAGCCCCAGCATTTT. Translated: CASSSTGDGSGNQPQHF.

The chain combines TRBV7-8 with TRBJ1-2; maybe TRBD1 (5 bases). CDR1 is SGHVS and CDR2 is FQNEAQ in the germline V gene. This CDR3 is built from 14 residues. Trimming pared 0 bases from V and 4 bases from J, leaving 9 bases between. Here the CDR3 reads CASSLARASYGYTF. The CDR3 nucleotides are TGTGCCAGCAGCTTAGCCAGGGCTTCCTATGGCTACACCTTC.

This chain joins TRBV14 and TRBJ1-6; D is undetermined. CDR1 SGHDN and CDR2 FVKESK come from the germline V gene. Trimming stripped 5 bases from V and 3 bases from J, with 17 bases between. This CDR3 has 17 amino acids. CDR3 region: CASSYWAVGVYNSPLHF. CDR3 in DNA: TGTGCCAGCAGCTATTGGGCTGTGGGAGTCTATAATTCACCCCTCCACTTT.

The chain couples TRBV2 to TRBJ2-5; tentatively, D is TRBD2 (5 bases). The V end lost 6 bases, the J end lost 3 bases, and 5 bases lay between the germline ends. The CDR3 is 11 amino acids. Germline values: CDR1 SNHLY, CDR2 FYNNEI. The CDR3 protein is CASREEETQYF. Written as DNA, the CDR3 is TGTGCCAGCAGGGAGGAAGAGACCCAGTACTTC.

The V gene is TRBV3-1 (or the pseudogene TRBV3-2), the J gene TRBJ1-2; D unclear. Germline CDR1 and CDR2: LGHDT and YNNKEL (reference sequence). The CDR3 spans 12 residues. V was trimmed by 0 bases and J by 4 bases, leaving 3 bases between them. CDR3 residues: CASSQDLYGYTF. CDR3 nucleotide sequence: TGTGCCAGCAGCCAAGACCTCTATGGCTACACCTTC.

The rearrangement links TRBV10-1 to TRBJ1-2; 7 nucleotides agree with TRBD1. The CDR3 runs 13 residues. Looked up from germline, CDR1 is WNHNN and CDR2 is SYGVQD (reference sequence). After removal of 6 bases from V and 3 bases from J, the junction contained 4 bases not matched to a gene. DNA of the CDR3: TGCGCCAGCAGCGCCGGGACAGACTATGGCTACACCTTC. Protein product: CASSAGTDYGYTF.

J is TRBJ1-6 and V is TRBV5-1, with D maybe TRBD1 (6 bases). In germline, CDR1 is SGHRS, CDR2 YFSETQ. CDR3 length: 17 amino acids. Trimming removed 4 bases at V and 9 bases at J, with 23 bases between. The CDR3 is CASSPGSGARLGSPLHF. For the CDR3, the DNA is TGCGCCAGCAGCCCGGGGTCAGGGGCAAGACTGGGTTCACCCCTCCACTTT.

The rearrangement joins TRBV7-6 to TRBJ2-1; D perhaps matches TRBD1 (6 bases). There are 16 residues in the CDR3. Trimming removed 0 bases at V and 0 bases at J, with 9 bases between. Germline lookup yields CDR1 SGHVS and CDR2 FNYEAQ. The CDR3 spells CASSLATGSSYNEQFF. The CDR3 nucleotides are TGTGCCAGCAGCTTAGCCACAGGGAGCTCCTACAATGAGCAGTTCTTC. The full variable domain, rest sourced from reference TRBV7-6 and TRBJ2-1, is GAGVSQSPRYKVTKRGQDVALRCDPISGHVSLYWYRQALGQGPEFLTYFNYEAQQDKSGLPNDRFSAERPEGSISTLTIQRTEQRDSAMYRCASSLATGSSYNEQFFGPGTRLTVL.

This chain joins TRBV25-1 and TRBJ1-2; TRBD1 matches 10 bases. V was pared by 5 bases and J by 3 bases, with 9 bases of the junction left unmatched. The germline V gene has CDR1 MGHDK and CDR2 SYGVNS. The CDR3 runs 16 residues. The DNA for the CDR3 is TGTGCCAGCAGTCCCGGGGGACAGGGGCGTCACTATGGCTACACCTTC. This translates into CASSPGGQGRHYGYTF.

This clone was seen a single time. This chain connects TRBV19 to TRBJ1-4, with D possibly being TRBD1 (6 bases). V was cut by 6 bases and J by 7 bases, with 27 bases left in between. This CDR3 contains 18 residues. Germline loops: CDR1 LNHDA, CDR2 SQIVND (reference sequence). For the CDR3, the DNA is TGTGCCAGTAGCCAGTACATCCCCTCCGGGACAAGGGTTGAAAAACTGTTTTTT. It codes for CASSQYIPSGTRVEKLFF.

The V and J genes are TRBV9 and TRBJ1-4, with D hard to call. V lost 0 bases, J lost 8 bases, and 14 bases lay in between. The CDR3 is 15 residues long. CDR1 is SGDLS and CDR2 is YYNGEE in the germline V gene. CDR3 bases: TGTGCCAGCAGCGTAGGAGGTGGCCTAGCGGAAAAACTGTTTTTT. This sequence encodes CASSVGGGLAEKLFF.

This chain joins TRBV9 and TRBJ2-5; the D gene is possibly TRBD2 (6 bases). Trimming stripped 0 bases from V and 5 bases from J, with 14 bases between. Germline values: CDR1 SGDLS, CDR2 YYNGEE. CDR3 length: 15 amino acids. The CDR3 sequence is CASSVELAPTETQYF. CDR3 sequence (DNA): TGTGCCAGCAGCGTAGAACTAGCCCCGACGGAGACCCAGTACTTC.

In regard to this clone: A much larger clone is a single base away; this may be a read error. J is TRBJ1-1 and V is TRBV7-3; perhaps TRBD1 as D (5 bases). Germline V gives CDR1 SGHTA, CDR2 FQGTGA. V gave up 3 bases and J gave up 1 base, with 6 bases separating them. The CDR3 runs 13 residues. CDR3 in DNA: TGTGCCAGCAGCTTCCAGGGGAACACTGAAGCTTTCTTT. It translates to CASSFQGNTEAFF. The full variable domain, completed using reference TRBV7-3 and TRBJ1-1, is GAGVSQTPSNKVTEKGKYVELRCDPISGHTALYWYRQSLGQGPEFLIYFQGTGAADDSGLPNDRFFAVRPEGSVSTLKIQRTERGDSAVYLCASSFQGNTEAFFGQGTRLTVV.

The table lists this clone with a count of one. The CDR3 spells CASSTPGGRDTEAFF. CDR3 nucleotides: TGTGCCAGCAGTACGCCGGGGGGCCGGGACACTGAAGCTTTCTTT. The J gene is TRBJ1-1, the V gene TRBV6-6, with a possible D match to TRBD1 (6 bases). The CDR3 sequence is 15 residues long. Between the trimmed V and J ends, which lost 5 bases and 3 bases, there was a span of 16 bases. Germline-derived CDR1 and CDR2 are MNHNY and SVGAGI (reference sequence).